This T cell receptor (beta chain) was captured by sequencing in a study of molecular identifiers for immune sequencing clone quantification. MiXCR, applied by TCRdb to the PCR reads, yields one record per CDR3 protein. The repertoire holds 550,000 to 750,000 distinct CDR3 sequences, with just under 20% as singletons. Sorting defined naive CD8 T cells as CD8+CD4-CCR7+CD45RA+. This clonotype was counted only a few times. The sequence derives from a human donor in good health. Some libraries in this study had Jurkat cell RNA spiked in. The specimen sequenced was naive CD8+ T cells from blood, with Jurkat cell RNA spiked in. Subset of the sample: FACS-sorted CD8+CD4-CCR7+CD45RA+ naive T cells.

This CDR3 reads CASSLAGISSYEQYF. The CDR3 DNA follows: TGCGCCAGCAGCTTAGCGGGTATTAGCTCCTACGAGCAGTACTTC. V gene TRBV5-1 combines with J gene TRBJ2-7, with D maybe TRBD2 (6 bases). Trimming removed 2 bases from V and 0 bases from J, with 12 bases in between. From germline, CDR1 is SGHRS and CDR2 YFSETQ. CDR3 length equals 15 residues.